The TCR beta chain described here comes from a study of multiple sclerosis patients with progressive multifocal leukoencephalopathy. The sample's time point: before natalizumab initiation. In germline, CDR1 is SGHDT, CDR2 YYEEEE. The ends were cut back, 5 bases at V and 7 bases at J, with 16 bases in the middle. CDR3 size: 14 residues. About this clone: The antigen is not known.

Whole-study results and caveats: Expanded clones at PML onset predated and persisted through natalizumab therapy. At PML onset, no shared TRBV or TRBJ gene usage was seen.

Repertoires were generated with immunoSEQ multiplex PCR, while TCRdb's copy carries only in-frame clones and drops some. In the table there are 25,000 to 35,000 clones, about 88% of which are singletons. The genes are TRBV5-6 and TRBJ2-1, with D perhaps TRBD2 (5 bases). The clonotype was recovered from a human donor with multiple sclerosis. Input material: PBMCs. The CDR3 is CASRRWTVLNEQFF. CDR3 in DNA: TGTGCCAGCAGGCGTTGGACTGTCCTAAATGAGCAGTTCTTC. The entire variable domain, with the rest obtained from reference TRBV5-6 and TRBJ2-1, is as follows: DAGVTQSPTHLIKTRGQQVTLRCSPKSGHDTVSWYQQALGQGPQFIFQYYEEEERQRGNFPDRFSGHQFPNYSSELNVNALLLGDSALYLCASRRWTVLNEQFFGPGTRLTVL.